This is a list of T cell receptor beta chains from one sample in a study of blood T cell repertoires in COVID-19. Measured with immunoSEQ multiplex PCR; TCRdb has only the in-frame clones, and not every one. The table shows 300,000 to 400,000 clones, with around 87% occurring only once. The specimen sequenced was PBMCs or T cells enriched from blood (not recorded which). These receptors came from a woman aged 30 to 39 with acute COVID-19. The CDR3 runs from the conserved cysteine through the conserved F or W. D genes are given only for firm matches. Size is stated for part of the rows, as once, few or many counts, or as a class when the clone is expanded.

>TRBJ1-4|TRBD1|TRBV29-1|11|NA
CSVEIGQGLLF
TGCAGCGTTGAAATCGGACAGGGGCTTCTTTTT
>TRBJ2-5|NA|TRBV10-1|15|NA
CASSDTGHLQETQYF
TGCGCCAGCAGTGATACGGGACACCTCCAAGAGACCCAGTACTTC
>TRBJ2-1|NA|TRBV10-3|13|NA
CAISVSSGNEQFF
TGTGCCATCAGTGTCTCTTCGGGGAATGAGCAGTTCTTC
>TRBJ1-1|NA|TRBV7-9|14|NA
CASSSPWANTEAFF
TGTGCCAGCAGCTCACCCTGGGCGAACACTGAAGCTTTCTTT
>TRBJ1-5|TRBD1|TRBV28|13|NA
CASRGTANQPQHF
TGTGCCAGCCGTGGGACAGCAAATCAGCCCCAGCATTTT
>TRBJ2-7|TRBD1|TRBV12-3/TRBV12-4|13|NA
CASRRTGTYEQYF
TGTGCCAGCAGGCGGACAGGAACCTACGAGCAGTACTTC
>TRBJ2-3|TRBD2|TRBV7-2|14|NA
CASSSLAGGAWKYF
TGTGCCAGCAGCTCTCTAGCGGGGGGCGCTTGGAAGTATTTT
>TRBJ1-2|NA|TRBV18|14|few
CASSPRSAQGGYTF
TGTGCCAGCTCACCACGGTCAGCTCAGGGTGGCTACACCTTC
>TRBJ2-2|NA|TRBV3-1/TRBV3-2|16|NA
CASSQDQGPPSGELFF
TGTGCCAGCAGCCAAGATCAGGGCCCGCCATCCGGGGAGCTGTTTTTT
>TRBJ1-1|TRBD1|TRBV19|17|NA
CASSMLDRRIMNTEAFF
TGTGCCAGTAGTATGCTGGACAGGCGAATCATGAACACTGAAGCTTTCTTT
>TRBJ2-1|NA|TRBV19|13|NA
CASNRGFYNEQFF
TGTGCCAGTAATCGGGGGTTCTACAATGAGCAGTTCTTC
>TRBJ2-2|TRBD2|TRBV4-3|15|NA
CASSQGTSGTGELFF
TGCGCCAGCAGCCAGGGGACTAGCGGGACCGGGGAGCTGTTTTTT
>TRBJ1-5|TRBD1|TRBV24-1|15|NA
CATSAGGTGLQPQHF
TGTGCCACCAGTGCCGGGGGGACAGGTCTGCAGCCCCAGCATTTT
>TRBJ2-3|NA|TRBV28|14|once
CASSPALVTDTQYF
TGTGCCAGCAGCCCCGCGCTTGTTACAGATACGCAGTATTTT
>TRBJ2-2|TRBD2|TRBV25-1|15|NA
CASSAGTSGNGELFF
TGTGCCAGCAGTGCAGGGACTAGCGGAAACGGGGAGCTGTTTTTT
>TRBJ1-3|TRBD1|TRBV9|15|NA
CASSHGQGGGNTIYF
TGTGCCAGCAGCCATGGACAGGGGGGTGGAAACACCATATATTTT
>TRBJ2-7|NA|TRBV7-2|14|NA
CASSTRHATYEQYF
TGTGCCAGCAGCACCCGACACGCGACCTACGAGCAGTACTTC
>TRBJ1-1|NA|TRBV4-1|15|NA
CASSQDPTGNTEAFF
TGCGCCAGCAGCCAAGATCCGACAGGGAACACTGAAGCTTTCTTT
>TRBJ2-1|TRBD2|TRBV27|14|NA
CASSFSGGANEQFF
TGTGCCAGCAGTTTTAGCGGGGGGGCCAATGAGCAGTTCTTC
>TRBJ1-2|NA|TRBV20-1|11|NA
CSARYINGYTF
TGCAGTGCTAGGTATATAAATGGCTACACCTTC
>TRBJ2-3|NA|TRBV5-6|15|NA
CASSLPGVGTDTQYF
TGTGCCAGCAGCTTGCCGGGGGTAGGCACAGATACGCAGTATTTT
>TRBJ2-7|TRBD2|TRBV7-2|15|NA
CASSLREGIPYEQYF
TGTGCCAGCAGCTTAAGGGAGGGGATACCCTACGAGCAGTACTTC
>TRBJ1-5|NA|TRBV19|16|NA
CASSINLGRSNQPQHF
TGTGCCAGTAGTATAAATTTGGGCAGAAGCAATCAGCCCCAGCATTTT
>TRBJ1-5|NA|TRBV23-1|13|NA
CASSLLGGQPQHF
TGCGCCAGCAGTCTGCTCGGCGGGCAGCCCCAGCATTTT
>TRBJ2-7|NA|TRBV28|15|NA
CASSIFGGRIHEQYF
TGTGCCAGCAGCATTTTCGGGGGGCGCATCCACGAGCAGTACTTC
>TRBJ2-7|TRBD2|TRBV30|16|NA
CAWSVGIAGDFYEQYF
TGTGCCTGGAGTGTTGGTATAGCGGGGGACTTCTACGAGCAGTACTTC
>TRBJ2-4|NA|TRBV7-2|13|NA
CASSSGGWDIQYF
TGTGCCAGCAGCTCCGGAGGCTGGGACATTCAGTACTTC
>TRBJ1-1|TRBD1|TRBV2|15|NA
CASNRQGQVYTEAFF
TGTGCCAGCAACCGACAGGGTCAGGTGTACACTGAAGCTTTCTTT